The entry below gives a single T cell receptor (beta chain) sequence along with its context. What it recognizes is unknown. The record originates from a study of CXCR3-negative and CXCR3-positive naive CD8 T cells. This CDR3 contains 14 residues. Germline V gene lookup returns CDR1 MNHEY and CDR2 SVGAGI. The authors prepared UMI-labeled TRB cDNA libraries by 5' RACE. TCRdb re-called the 5' RACE reads; one entry per CDR3 protein, DNA not given. The table for this sample gives 120,000 to 150,000 distinct CDR3 sequences. Study observations and caveats: The authors found comparable surface CD5 between naive subsets and inferred TCR strength from TRB CDR3 properties. Diversity proved comparably high across both naive subsets and much lower in memory CD8+ cells. Once cells were cryopreserved, CXCR3 expression went down partly, and most assays used fresh PBMCs. Greater hydrophobicity was found in TRB CDR3s of CXCR3-positive naive cells than of CXCR3-negative naive cells. Memory, not naive, CXCR3-negative and CXCR3-positive cells differed in TRBV-TRBJ usage.

The chain joins TRBV6-5 to TRBJ2-7; TCRdb designates TRBD2, a call that cannot be tested without DNA. The sequenced sample consisted of naive CXCR3+ CD8+ T cells from blood. As to subset: CD45RO-CCR7+CD27+CD95- naive CD8+ T cells expressing CXCR3 (TNR3+). This TCR came from a human donor in good health. Some clones in this sample may be carry-over from other donors' samples. This CDR3 reads CASSLAGGVVEQYF.